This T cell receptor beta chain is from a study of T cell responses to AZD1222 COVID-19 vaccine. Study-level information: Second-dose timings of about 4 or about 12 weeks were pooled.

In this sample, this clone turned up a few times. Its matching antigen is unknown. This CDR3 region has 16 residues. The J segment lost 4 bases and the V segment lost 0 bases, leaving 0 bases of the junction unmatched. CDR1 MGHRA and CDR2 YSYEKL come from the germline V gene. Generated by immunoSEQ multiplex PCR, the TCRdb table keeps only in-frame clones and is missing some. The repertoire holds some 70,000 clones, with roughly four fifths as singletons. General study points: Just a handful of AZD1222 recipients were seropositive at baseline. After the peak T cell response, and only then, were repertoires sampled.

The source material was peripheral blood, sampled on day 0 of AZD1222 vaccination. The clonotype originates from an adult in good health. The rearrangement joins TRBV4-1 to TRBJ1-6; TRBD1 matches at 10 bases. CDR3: CASSQEGQGYNSPLHF. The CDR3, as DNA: TGCGCCAGCAGCCAAGAGGGACAGGGGTATAATTCACCCCTCCACTTT.